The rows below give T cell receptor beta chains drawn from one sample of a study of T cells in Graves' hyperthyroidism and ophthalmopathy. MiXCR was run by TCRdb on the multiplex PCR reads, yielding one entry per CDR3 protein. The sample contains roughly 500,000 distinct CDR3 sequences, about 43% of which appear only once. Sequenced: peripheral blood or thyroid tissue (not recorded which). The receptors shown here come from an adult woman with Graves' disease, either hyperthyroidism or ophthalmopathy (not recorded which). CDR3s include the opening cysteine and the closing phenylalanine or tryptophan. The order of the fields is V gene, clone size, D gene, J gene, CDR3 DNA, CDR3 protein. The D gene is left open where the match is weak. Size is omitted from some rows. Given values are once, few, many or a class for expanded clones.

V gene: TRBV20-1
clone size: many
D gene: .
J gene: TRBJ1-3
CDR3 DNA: TGCAGTTACGCGGGGTCTGGAAACACCATATATTTT
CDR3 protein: CSYAGSGNTIYF

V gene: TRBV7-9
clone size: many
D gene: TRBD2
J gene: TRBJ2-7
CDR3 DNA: TGTGCCAGCAGCTTTCTAGCGGGCCCATACGAGCAGTACTTC
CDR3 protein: CASSFLAGPYEQYF

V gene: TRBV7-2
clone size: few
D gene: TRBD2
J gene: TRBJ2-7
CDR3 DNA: TGTGCCAGCAGCCTTCAGGGACTAGCGGACTACGAGCAGTACTTC
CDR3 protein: CASSLQGLADYEQYF

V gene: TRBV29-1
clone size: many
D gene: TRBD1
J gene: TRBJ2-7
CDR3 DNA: TGCAGCGTTGAAGCCGGGACAGGGGTATTTTACGAGCAGTACTTC
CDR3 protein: CSVEAGTGVFYEQYF

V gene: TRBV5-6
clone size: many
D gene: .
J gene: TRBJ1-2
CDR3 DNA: TGTGCCAGCAGCCTAGGGTTGCAAGGCTATGGCTACACCTTC
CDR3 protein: CASSLGLQGYGYTF

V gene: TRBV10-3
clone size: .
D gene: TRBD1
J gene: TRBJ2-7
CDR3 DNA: TGTGCCATCAGGGGACAGGGTCTGGCCTACGAGCAGTACTTC
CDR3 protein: CAIRGQGLAYEQYF

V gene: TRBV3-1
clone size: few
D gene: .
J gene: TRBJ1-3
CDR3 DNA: TGTGCCAGCAGTCTAGACAGGAGATACTCTGGAAACACCATATATTTT
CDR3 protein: CASSLDRRYSGNTIYF

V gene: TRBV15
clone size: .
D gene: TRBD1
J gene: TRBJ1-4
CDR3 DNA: TGTGCCACCAGCAGATCCGGGACAGGGGATGAAAAACTGTTTTTT
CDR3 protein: CATSRSGTGDEKLFF

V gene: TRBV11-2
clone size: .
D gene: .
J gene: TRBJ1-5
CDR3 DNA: TGTGCCAGCAGCTCGGGATTGGTTCAGCCCCAGCATTTT
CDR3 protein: CASSSGLVQPQHF

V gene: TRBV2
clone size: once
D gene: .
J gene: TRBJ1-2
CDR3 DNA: TGTGCCAGCAGCCGACATAGCCCAAGGCTCAAAGGCTACACCTTC
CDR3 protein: CASSRHSPRLKGYTF

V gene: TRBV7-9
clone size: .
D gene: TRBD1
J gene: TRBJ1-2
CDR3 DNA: TGTGCCAGCAGCCGGACAGGGGGCGACACCTTC
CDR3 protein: CASSRTGGDTF

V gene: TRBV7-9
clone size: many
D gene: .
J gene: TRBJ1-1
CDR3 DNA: TGTGCCAGCAGCTTAGTCGGACAGACGAACAAAGCTTTCTTT
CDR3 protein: CASSLVGQTNKAFF

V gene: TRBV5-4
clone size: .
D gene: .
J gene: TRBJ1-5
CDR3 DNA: TGTGCCAGCAGCTTGGGTGGGGCAGGCAATCAGCCCCGGCATTTT
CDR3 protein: CASSLGGAGNQPRHF

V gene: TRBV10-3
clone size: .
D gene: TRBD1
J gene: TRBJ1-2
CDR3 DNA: TGTGCCATCAGCCTCTCCCCTACAGGGGGGCATGGCTACACCTTC
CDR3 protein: CAISLSPTGGHGYTF

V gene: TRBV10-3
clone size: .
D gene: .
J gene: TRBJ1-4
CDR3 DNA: TGTGCCACCTCGGGCCATGATGAAAAACTGTTTTTT
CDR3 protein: CATSGHDEKLFF

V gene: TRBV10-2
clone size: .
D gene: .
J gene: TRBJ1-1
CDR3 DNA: TGTGCCAGCAGTCCCCGGGGAGGGAGGGCTGAAGCTTTCTTT
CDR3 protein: CASSPRGGRAEAFF

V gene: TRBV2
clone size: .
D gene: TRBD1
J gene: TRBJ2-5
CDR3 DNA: TGTGCCAGCTCCCCCCGGGACAGACGCCATAAAGAGACCCAGTACTTC
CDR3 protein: CASSPRDRRHKETQYF

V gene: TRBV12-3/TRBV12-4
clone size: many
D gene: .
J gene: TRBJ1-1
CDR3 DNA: TGTGCCAGCAGCCCGGGGGGGGGGAAAGCTTTCTTT
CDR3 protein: CASSPGGGKAFF

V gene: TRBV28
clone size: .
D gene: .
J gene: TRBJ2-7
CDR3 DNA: TGTGCCAGCAGTTTTCTAAGTAGCTCCTACGAGCAGTACTTC
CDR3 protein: CASSFLSSSYEQYF

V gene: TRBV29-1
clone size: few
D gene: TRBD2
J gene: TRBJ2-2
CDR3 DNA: TGCAGCCAAATTCTGCGGGAGGGATGGATCGGGGAGCTGTTTTTT
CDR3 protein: CSQILREGWIGELFF

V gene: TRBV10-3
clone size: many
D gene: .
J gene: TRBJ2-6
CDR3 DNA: TGTGCCACCCGGGACAATATCTACTCTGGGGCCAACGTCCTGACTTTC
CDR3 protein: CATRDNIYSGANVLTF

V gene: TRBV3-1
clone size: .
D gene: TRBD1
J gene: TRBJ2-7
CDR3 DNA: TGTGCCAGCGGCCATACCGGACAGGGGTCCTACGAGCAGTACTTC
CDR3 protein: CASGHTGQGSYEQYF

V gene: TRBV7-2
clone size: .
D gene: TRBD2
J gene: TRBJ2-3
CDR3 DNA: TGTGCCAGCAGCTTCGTAGCGGGAGGGCCTTTCACAGATACGCAGTATTTT
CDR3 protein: CASSFVAGGPFTDTQYF

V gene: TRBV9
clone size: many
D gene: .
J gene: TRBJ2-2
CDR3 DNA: TGTGCCAGCAATCTGGGGGCCGGGGAGCTGTTTTTT
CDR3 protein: CASNLGAGELFF

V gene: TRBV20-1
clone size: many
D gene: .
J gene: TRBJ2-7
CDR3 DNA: TGCAGTGCTAGGGGCAGGTTCGACTACGAGCAGTACTTC
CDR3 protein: CSARGRFDYEQYF

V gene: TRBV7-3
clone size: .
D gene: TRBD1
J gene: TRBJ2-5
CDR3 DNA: TGTGCCAGCAGCTTAATGGGACAGGGTAGATTGGAGACCCAGTACTTC
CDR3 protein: CASSLMGQGRLETQYF

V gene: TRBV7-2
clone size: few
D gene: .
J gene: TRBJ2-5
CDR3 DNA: TGTGCCAGCAGCTCGGCCTATTCGGAGACCCAGTACTTC
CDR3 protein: CASSSAYSETQYF

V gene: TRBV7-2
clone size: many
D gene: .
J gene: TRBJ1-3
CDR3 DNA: TGTGCCAGCAGCCTCCCGAGAAGGGTTACGGGAAACACCATATATTTT
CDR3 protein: CASSLPRRVTGNTIYF

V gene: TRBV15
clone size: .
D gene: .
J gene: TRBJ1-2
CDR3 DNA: TGTGCCACCAGCTCCCCGGGAGATGGCTACACCTTC
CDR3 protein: CATSSPGDGYTF

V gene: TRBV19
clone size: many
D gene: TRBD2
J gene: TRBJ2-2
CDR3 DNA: TGTGCCAGTAGTATTTGGAGCGGGAGGTACACCGGGGAGCTGTTTTTT
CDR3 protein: CASSIWSGRYTGELFF

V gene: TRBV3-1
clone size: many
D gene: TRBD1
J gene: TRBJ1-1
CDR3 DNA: TGTGCCAGCAGCCAAGGATTCGACAGGGAGGACACTGAAGCTTTCTTT
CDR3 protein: CASSQGFDREDTEAFF

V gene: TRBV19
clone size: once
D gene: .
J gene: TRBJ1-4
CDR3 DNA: TGTGCCAGTAGTACGGGGGACCGCCGAGGGAATGAAAAACTGTTTTTT
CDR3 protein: CASSTGDRRGNEKLFF

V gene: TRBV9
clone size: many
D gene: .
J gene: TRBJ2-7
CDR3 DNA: TGTGCCAGCAGCGTAAAGGATCGAAGTCCCGAGCAGTACTTC
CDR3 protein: CASSVKDRSPEQYF

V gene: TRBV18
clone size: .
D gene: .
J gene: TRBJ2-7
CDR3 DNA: TGTGCCAGCTCTACCAGTCAGGGTGCCGAGCAGTACTTC
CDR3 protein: CASSTSQGAEQYF

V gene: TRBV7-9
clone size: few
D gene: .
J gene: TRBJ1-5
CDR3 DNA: TGTGCCAGCAGGGTAGCGGGAGAGGCGGAGACCCAGCATTTT
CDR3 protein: CASRVAGEAETQHF

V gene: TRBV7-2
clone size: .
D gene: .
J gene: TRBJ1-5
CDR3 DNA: TGTGCCAGCAGCTTAGCCTGGAACGATCAGCCCCAGCATTTT
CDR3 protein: CASSLAWNDQPQHF

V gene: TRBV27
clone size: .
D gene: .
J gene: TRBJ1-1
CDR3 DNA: TGTGCCAGCAGTAGGGAGGGGGTGAGGGAAGCTTTCTTT
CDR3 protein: CASSREGVREAFF

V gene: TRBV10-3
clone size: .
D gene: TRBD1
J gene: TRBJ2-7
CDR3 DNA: TGTGCCATCGGGACAGGGAACTACGAGCAGTACTTC
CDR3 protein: CAIGTGNYEQYF

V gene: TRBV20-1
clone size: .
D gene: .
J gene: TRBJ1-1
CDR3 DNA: TGCAGTGTAGAAGTCAGGAACACTGAAGCTTTCTTT
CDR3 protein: CSVEVRNTEAFF

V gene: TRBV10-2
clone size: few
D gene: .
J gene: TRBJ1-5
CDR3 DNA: TGCGCCAGCAGTGAGGGGGAAAGCTTGCCCCAGCATTTT
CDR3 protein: CASSEGESLPQHF

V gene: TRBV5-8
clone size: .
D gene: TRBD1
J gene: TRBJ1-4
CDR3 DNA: TGTGCCAGCAGCTTGGCAGGGGGCGTTGGGAATAATGAAAAACTGTTTTTT
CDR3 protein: CASSLAGGVGNNEKLFF

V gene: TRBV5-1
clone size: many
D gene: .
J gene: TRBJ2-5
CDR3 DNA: TGCGCCAGCAGCTTGGGTTGGCTTGGTACTCAAGAGACCCAGTACTTC
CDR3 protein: CASSLGWLGTQETQYF

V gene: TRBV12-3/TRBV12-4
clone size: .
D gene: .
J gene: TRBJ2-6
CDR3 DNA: TGTGCCAGCAGTAGGTCAGGGGTGTCTGGGGCCAACGTCCTGACTTTC
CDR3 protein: CASSRSGVSGANVLTF

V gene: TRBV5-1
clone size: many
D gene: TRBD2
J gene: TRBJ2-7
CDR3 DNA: TGCGCCAGCAGCTTGGGGCTAGCGGGAGGAACAGAGCAGTACTTC
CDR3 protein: CASSLGLAGGTEQYF

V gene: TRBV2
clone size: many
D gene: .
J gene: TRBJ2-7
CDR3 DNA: TGTGCCAGCAGCCCAGGGGTTTCCTACGAGCAGTACTTC
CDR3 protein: CASSPGVSYEQYF

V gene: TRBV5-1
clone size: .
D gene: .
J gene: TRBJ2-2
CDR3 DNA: TGCGCCAGCAGCTTGGAAGGCAGAATCGGGGCCCGCGCCGGGGAGCTGTTTTTT
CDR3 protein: CASSLEGRIGARAGELFF

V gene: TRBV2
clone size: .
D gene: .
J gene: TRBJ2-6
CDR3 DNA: TGTGCCAGCAGCCAAACAGACACTGGTGCCAACGTCCTGACTTTC
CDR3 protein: CASSQTDTGANVLTF

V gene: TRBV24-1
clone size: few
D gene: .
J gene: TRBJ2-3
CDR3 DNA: TGTGCCACCAATTCCGCGGGAACAGGAGATACGCAGTATTTT
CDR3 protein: CATNSAGTGDTQYF

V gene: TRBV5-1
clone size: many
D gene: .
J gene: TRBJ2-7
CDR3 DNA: TGCGCCAGCACCCCGACAGGACTCTCCTACGAGCAGTACTTC
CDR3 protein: CASTPTGLSYEQYF